This TCR beta chain came from a study of regulatory T cells in long-lasting Graves disease. A remark on this clonotype: A read error may explain this, as a much larger clone is one base away.

Combining iRepertoire HTBI primers with Arm-PCR of CDR3 regions, the authors built TCR beta libraries. A single record per CDR3 protein comes from TCRdb applying MiXCR to the multiplex PCR reads. The repertoire holds roughly 420,000 distinct CDR3 sequences, about 15% seen once, with roughly 23% in the top ten. The CDR3 contains 18 residues. V lost 9 bases and J lost 5; bases outside the gene matches: 22. Germline lookup yields CDR1 SNHLY and CDR2 FYNNEI. Time point specified: newly diagnosed GD, antithyroid drugs for less than 3 months. PBMC-extracted RNA yielded the TCR library. This sample also appeared in a second study, on T cells in Graves' hyperthyroidism and ophthalmopathy.

V and J are TRBV2 and TRBJ2-1; 7 positions match TRBD2. Sequencing was performed on peripheral blood mononuclear cells (PBMCs), taken at new diagnosis, from a patient treated with antithyroid drugs. This clonotype was obtained from a woman younger than 35 with Graves disease. CDR3 in DNA: TGTGCCAGAACCTTAGTGGGAGGGCCTTTGTCACACAACAATGAGCAGTTCTTC. It is translated as CARTLVGGPLSHNNEQFF. Variable domain in full (rest from reference TRBV2 and TRBJ2-1): EPEVTQTPSHQVTQMGQEVILRCVPISNHLYFYWYRQILGQKVEFLVSFYNNEISEKSEIFDDQFSVERPDGSNFTLKIRSTKLEDSAMYFCARTLVGGPLSHNNEQFFGPGTRLTVL.